This T cell receptor beta chain emerged from a study of blood T cell repertoires in COVID-19. Turning to the study itself: In each case, the material was cDNA or gDNA derived from T cells, B-cell-depleted T cells, or PBMCs.

This clone was observed a few times. Individuals drawn from approximately 26 US areas were roughly 18 to 95 years old. Donors in Cohort 3 who had recovered were those with two negative PCRs, healthcare professional clearance, or resolution of their symptoms. Using immunoSEQ multiplex PCR, the repertoire was profiled, and TCRdb retains in-frame clones only, with some absent. Of under 200,000 clones listed, around 80% are singletons. This CDR3 comprises 13 residues. V lost 4 bases and J 0 bases, leaving 6 bases between the germline ends. Germline V lookup: CDR1 MGHRA, CDR2 YSYEKL. This clonotype was obtained from an older woman who had recovered from COVID-19. Source material: PBMCs or T cells enriched from blood (not recorded which). V usage is TRBV4-1 and J usage is TRBJ1-1; no clear D. CDR3 nucleotide sequence: TGCGCCAGCAGCCTGTACATGAACACTGAAGCTTTCTTT. It is translated as CASSLYMNTEAFF.